Below, 32 T cell receptor beta chains from the same sample are listed, as sequenced in a study of OX40 agonist ivuxolimab in advanced cancers. Library preparation was by the immunoSEQ multiplex PCR assay. TCRdb provides this immuneACCESS table in a form limited to in-frame rearrangements. Some clones are lacking; in checked studies, under half of them reflect an unresolved V gene, and why the rest are absent is not known. The sample data list 12,000 to 15,000 clones, and 75% to 85% of these were observed just once. Around a third of the sample lies in the top ten. This specimen was CD4+ or CD8+ T cells sorted from blood, taken in a trial of the OX40 agonist ivuxolimab. These receptors were collected from an adult with an advanced solid tumor such as melanoma, head and neck, liver or kidney cancer.

The chain carries TRBV7-6 and TRBJ1-1; D is unresolved. Germline lookup yields CDR1 SGHVS and CDR2 FNYEAQ. Deletions cut 1 base from V and 3 bases from J, with 12 bases between. The CDR3 spans 15 residues. For the CDR3, the DNA is TGTGCCAGCAGCTTAGTCGGGGATCTTGACACTGAAGCTTTCTTT. It translates to CASSLVGDLDTEAFF.

This chain uses TRBV15 with TRBJ1-2, with D tentatively TRBD1 (5 bases). The germline CDR1 and CDR2 sequences are LNHNV and YYDKDF (reference sequence). This CDR3 has 14 residues. V lost 1 base and J lost 3, with 9 bases in between. The chain's CDR3 is CATSRVGGDYGYTF. In DNA form, the CDR3 reads TGTGCCACCAGCAGAGTGGGGGGGGACTATGGCTACACCTTC.

The chain combines TRBV6-5 with TRBJ2-2; D uncertain. Germline-derived CDR1 and CDR2 are MNHEY and SVGAGI. V lost 0 bases, J lost 2 bases, and 7 bases lay in between. The CDR3 extends over 15 amino acids. As DNA, the CDR3 is TGTGCCAGCAGTTACTCAACAACTAACACCGGGGAGCTGTTTTTT. Amino acids: CASSYSTTNTGELFF.

This clone showed up just once. CDR3: CASSFAMGTQYF. CDR3 in DNA: TGTGCCAGCAGCTTTGCGATGGGGACCCAGTACTTC. The chain couples TRBV7-6 to TRBJ2-5; no firm D call. This CDR3 comprises 12 residues. Between the trimmed V and J ends, which lost 3 bases and 7 bases, there was a span of 9 bases. The germline CDR1 and CDR2 sequences are SGHVS and FNYEAQ.

This chain links TRBV27 with TRBJ2-5, with D tentatively TRBD1 or TRBD2 (6 bases each). V was trimmed by 8 bases and J by 4 bases, leaving 14 bases between them. This CDR3 has 13 residues. Germline CDR1 reads MNHEY; CDR2 reads SMNVEV (reference sequence). As DNA, the CDR3 is TGTGCCAGCTCCCGGGGGCTCGCAGAGACCCAGTACTTC. Its translation is CASSRGLAETQYF.

A few counts support this clone. This sequence joins TRBV4-1 and TRBJ2-2; D unresolved. The CDR3 is made up of 15 amino acids. Trimming removed 0 bases from V and 4 bases from J, with 9 bases in between. Germline V gene data show CDR1 as MGHRA and CDR2 as YSYEKL. The CDR3 nucleotides read TGCGCCAGCAGCCAAGATCCCGGTTCCACCGGGGAGCTGTTTTTT. Protein sequence: CASSQDPGSTGELFF.

The chain employs TRBV28 and TRBJ1-5, with no clear D. Germline CDR1 is MDHEN and CDR2 is SYDVKM. Trimming pared 8 bases from V and 2 bases from J, leaving 7 bases between. The CDR3 has 12 amino acids. CDR3 in amino acids: CASEVGNQPQHF. The CDR3 DNA follows: TGTGCCAGCGAAGTGGGCAATCAGCCCCAGCATTTT.

The gene calls are TRBV5-1 and TRBJ2-5, with TRBD1 as a possible D gene (5 bases). CDR1 is SGHRS and CDR2 is YFSETQ in the germline V gene. Trimming left V 4 bases short and J 5 bases short, with 18 bases between. There are 15 residues in the CDR3. CDR3 protein: CASSALQAQWETQYF. The DNA for the CDR3 is TGCGCCAGCAGCGCGCTACAGGCACAGTGGGAGACCCAGTACTTC.

The CDR3 DNA sequence: TGCGCCAGCAGCTTAAACAGGAACACTGAAGCTTTCTTT. Protein product: CASSLNRNTEAFF. This sequence joins TRBV5-1 and TRBJ1-1; D ambiguous. V lost 2 bases and J lost 1, with 6 bases in between. The CDR3 is 13 amino acids. CDR1 and CDR2 from the germline V gene are SGHRS and YFSETQ.

This chain joins TRBV5-8 and TRBJ1-3; D is unclear. The CDR3 runs to 13 residues. V was pared by 4 bases and J by 2 bases, with 7 bases between. Germline V gene sequence: CDR1 SGHTS, CDR2 YDEGEE. The CDR3 sequence is CASSGATGNTIYF. The CDR3 region has the DNA TGTGCCAGCAGCGGAGCAACTGGAAACACCATATATTTT.

This clone was detected a few times. The CDR3 DNA reads as TGTGCCAGCAGCTTGGGGGGCGGCAATCAGCCCCAGCATTTT. It is translated as CASSLGGGNQPQHF. The chain couples TRBV11-2 to TRBJ1-5; D is possibly TRBD1 (6 bases). In germline, CDR1 is SGHAT, CDR2 FQNNGV. V shed 3 bases and J shed 2 bases, with 8 bases lying between them. The CDR3 runs 14 residues. The entire variable domain, with the rest obtained from reference TRBV11-2 and TRBJ1-5, is as follows: EAGVAQSPRYKIIEKRQSVAFWCNPISGHATLYWYQQILGQGPKLLIQFQNNGVVDDSQLPKDRFSAERLKGVDSTLKIQPAKLEDSAVYLCASSLGGGNQPQHFGDGTRLSIL.

The chain recombines TRBV5-5 with TRBJ2-5; maybe TRBD2 (6 bases). V was clipped by 1 base and J by 3 bases, with 13 bases between them. This CDR3 contains 15 residues. CDR1 and CDR2 from the germline V gene are SGHKS and YYEKEE (reference sequence). DNA for the CDR3: TGTGCCAGCAGCTTGTGGGCCAGGGAGGAAGAGACCCAGTACTTC. It specifies CASSLWAREEETQYF. The full variable domain, its missing parts supplied by reference TRBV5-5 and TRBJ2-5, is DAGVTQSPTHLIKTRGQQVTLRCSPISGHKSVSWYQQVLGQGPQFIFQYYEKEERGRGNFPDRFSARQFPNYSSELNVNALLLGDSALYLCASSLWAREEETQYFGPGTRLLVL.

The chain carries TRBV10-1 and TRBJ1-1; maybe TRBD1 (5 bases). This CDR3 contains 13 residues. The V and J ends lost 4 bases and 5 bases respectively, with 11 bases between them. Germline-derived CDR1 and CDR2 are WNHNN and SYGVQD (reference sequence). In nucleotides, the CDR3 is TGCGCCAGCAGTGGGTCGGGGGGAACTGAAGCTTTCTTT. This sequence encodes CASSGSGGTEAFF.

The V gene is TRBV4-1, the J gene TRBJ1-1; no definite D call. The CDR3 extends over 14 amino acids. The germline gives CDR1 MGHRA, CDR2 YSYEKL. Trimming removed 4 bases at V and 4 bases at J, with 13 bases between. CDR3 amino acids: CASSRREGPTEAFF. Here the CDR3 DNA reads TGCGCCAGCAGCCGCCGTGAAGGGCCCACTGAAGCTTTCTTT.

The chain employs TRBV7-8 and TRBJ2-3, with TRBD1 as a possible D gene (5 bases). CDR3 length: 14 amino acids. Germline CDR1 reads SGHVS; CDR2 reads FQNEAQ. V gave up 5 bases and J gave up 3 bases, with 12 bases separating them. CDR3 in amino acids: CASSPGKLTDTQYF. The CDR3 nucleotides read TGTGCCAGCAGCCCAGGGAAGTTAACAGATACGCAGTATTTT.

The chain links TRBV19 to TRBJ2-2, with D uncertain. The V end was cut by 5 bases, the J end by 6 bases, with 13 bases between. CDR3 size: 14 residues. Germline CDR1 LNHDA, CDR2 SQIVND (reference sequence). The CDR3 sequence: CASSPPSISGELFF. CDR3 nucleotides: TGTGCCAGTAGTCCCCCCTCTATATCCGGGGAGCTGTTTTTT.

The chain links TRBV6-5 to TRBJ2-5; D gene ambiguous. With 6 bases removed from V and 9 bases from J, the gap between germline ends came to 11 bases. This CDR3 is 11 amino acids long. CDR1 and CDR2 from the germline V gene are MNHEY and SVGAGI. CDR3 nucleotide sequence: TGTGCCAGCAGCGCCCCTGGGGCCCAGTACTTC. It encodes CASSAPGAQYF.

The J gene is TRBJ1-5, the V gene TRBV10-2; D possibly corresponds to TRBD1 (5 bases). The length of the CDR3 is 15 residues. Germline V lookup: CDR1 WSHSY, CDR2 SAAADI. Trimming removed 6 bases at V and 6 bases at J, with 18 bases between. In DNA form, the CDR3 reads TGCGCCAGCAGGACGGGGGGGTCTTCTTCTCAGCCCCAGCATTTT. It translates to CASRTGGSSSQPQHF.

V usage is TRBV7-6 and J usage is TRBJ2-7; either TRBD1 or TRBD2 may fit D (5 bases each). V lost 1 base and J 0 bases, leaving 7 bases between the germline ends. This CDR3 has 14 amino acids. Germline CDR1 SGHVS, CDR2 FNYEAQ. The CDR3 sequence is CASSLGDRSYEQYF. CDR3 nucleotides: TGTGCCAGCAGCTTAGGGGACCGCTCCTACGAGCAGTACTTC.

The chain recombines TRBV29-1 with TRBJ2-5; tentatively, D is TRBD2 (6 bases). Per germline, CDR1 SQVTM and CDR2 ANQGSEA. This CDR3 has 14 residues. Trimming pared 1 base from V and 4 bases from J, leaving 13 bases between. The DNA of the CDR3 is TGCAGCGTTGAAGGGGTCTGGGGAGGAGAGACCCAGTACTTC. The encoded protein is CSVEGVWGGETQYF.

The table lists this clone with a count of one. The chain joins TRBV30 to TRBJ2-1; D unclear. The V and J ends lost 8 bases and 0 bases respectively, with 11 bases between them. The CDR3 sequence is 13 residues long. Looked up from germline, CDR1 is GTSNPN and CDR2 is SVGIG (reference sequence). The CDR3 loop is CAARPSSYNEQFF. For the CDR3, the DNA is TGTGCCGCGAGGCCCAGCTCCTACAATGAGCAGTTCTTC. Full variable domain (missing parts from reference TRBV30 and TRBJ2-1): SQTIHQWPATLVQPVGSPLSLECTVEGTSNPNLYWYRQAAGRGLQLLFYSVGIGQISSEVPQNLSASRPQDRQFILSSKKLLLSDSGFYLCAARPSSYNEQFFGPGTRLTVL.

This clone appeared a few times. The rearrangement uses TRBV28 and TRBJ1-2, with TRBD1 matching 7 bases. The CDR3 contains 15 residues. V lost 5 bases and J lost 8; bases outside the gene matches: 14. Germline V lookup: CDR1 MDHEN, CDR2 SYDVKM. CDR3 residues: CASSTQQGRGEGYTF. The CDR3 DNA reads TGTGCCAGCAGTACCCAACAGGGGCGGGGAGAGGGCTACACCTTC.

The V call is TRBV6-5, the J call TRBJ1-5, with D uncertain. CDR1 MNHEY and CDR2 SVGAGI come from the germline V gene. The CDR3 is 15 amino acids. Deletions cut 2 bases from V and 0 bases from J, with 8 bases between. The CDR3 sequence: CASSYDISSNQPQHF. DNA for the CDR3: TGTGCCAGCAGTTACGACATCTCTAGCAATCAGCCCCAGCATTTT.

This clone was seen a single time. The gene calls are TRBV11-2 and TRBJ1-3; D is perhaps TRBD1 (5 bases). The CDR3 runs 15 residues. Germline lookup yields CDR1 SGHAT and CDR2 FQNNGV. Trimming removed 0 bases at V and 2 bases at J, with 8 bases between. The DNA for the CDR3 is TGTGCCAGCAGCTTAGAGGCAGGGCCTGGAAACACCATATATTTT. It yields the protein CASSLEAGPGNTIYF.

The chain joins TRBV25-1 to TRBJ2-1; D is perhaps TRBD1 or TRBD2 (5 bases each). Trimming removed 5 bases at V and 8 bases at J, with 19 bases between. CDR3 length equals 15 residues. The germline gives CDR1 MGHDK, CDR2 SYGVNS. The CDR3 nucleotides read TGTGCCAGCAGTCCATGGGGGACGGACTTGGATGAGCAGTTCTTC. The encoded protein is CASSPWGTDLDEQFF. The whole variable domain, filled in from reference TRBV25-1 and TRBJ2-1, reads EADIYQTPRYLVIGTGKKITLECSQTMGHDKMYWYQQDPGMELHLIHYSYGVNSTEKGDLSSESTVSRIRTEHFPLTLESARPSHTSQYLCASSPWGTDLDEQFFGPGTRLTVL.

V and J are TRBV9 and TRBJ2-3; D remains unclear. V was trimmed by 4 bases and J by 2 bases, leaving 14 bases between them. Germline values: CDR1 SGDLS, CDR2 YYNGEE. The CDR3 consists of 15 residues. The CDR3 DNA reads as TGTGCCAGCAGCTTACAGAGCTTCTCCACAGATACGCAGTATTTT. The encoded protein is CASSLQSFSTDTQYF. The complete variable domain, with remaining parts taken from reference TRBV9 and TRBJ2-3, reads DSGVTQTPKHLITATGQRVTLRCSPRSGDLSVYWYQQSLDQGLQFLIQYYNGEERAKGNILERFSAQQFPDLHSELNLSSLELGDSALYFCASSLQSFSTDTQYFGPGTRLTVL.

This clone was found once. The chain employs TRBV7-2 and TRBJ2-7, with D possibly being TRBD1 or TRBD2 (5 bases each). Looked up from germline, CDR1 is SGHTA and CDR2 is FQGNSA. The V and J ends lost 4 bases and 0 bases respectively, with 7 bases between them. This CDR3 spans 13 amino acids. This chain's CDR3 is CASSYGTSYEQYF. In DNA form, the CDR3 reads TGTGCCAGCAGCTACGGGACCTCCTACGAGCAGTACTTC.

This clone appeared a few times. The genes are TRBV7-9 and TRBJ1-6; D unclear. CDR3 length: 12 amino acids. Germline CDR1 and CDR2: SEHNR and FQNEAQ (reference sequence). Trimming shortened V by 4 bases and J by 8 bases, and 6 bases separated the two germline ends. DNA of the CDR3: TGTGCCAGCAGCTACAGCGATTCACCCCTCCACTTT. This sequence encodes CASSYSDSPLHF.

This chain uses TRBV25-1 with TRBJ2-7, with D perhaps TRBD2 (6 bases). This CDR3 has 14 amino acids. Between the trimmed V and J ends, which lost 4 bases and 5 bases, there was a span of 15 bases. Germline V CDR1 and CDR2: MGHDK, SYGVNS. As DNA, the CDR3 is TGTGCCAGCAGTGCGGGACGGGGAGGACACGAGCAGTACTTC. Amino acid sequence: CASSAGRGGHEQYF.

The chain is built from TRBV19 and TRBJ2-2; either TRBD1 or TRBD2 may fit D (5 bases each). V lost 3 bases and J lost 0, with 8 bases in between. This CDR3 region has 15 residues. Germline CDR1 reads LNHDA; CDR2 reads SQIVND (reference sequence). In nucleotides, the CDR3 is TGTGCCAGTAGTATCTGGGACGCGAACACCGGGGAGCTGTTTTTT. This encodes CASSIWDANTGELFF.

This chain uses TRBV28 with TRBJ1-5, with TRBD1 matching 7 bases. Germline CDR1 is MDHEN and CDR2 is SYDVKM. The CDR3 loop spans 14 amino acids. Germline trimming cut 7 bases from V and 1 base from J; bases unmatched to any gene: 4. Here the CDR3 reads CASIRGHSNQPQHF. The DNA of the CDR3 is TGTGCCAGCATTAGGGGGCACAGCAATCAGCCCCAGCATTTT.

The rearrangement links TRBV18 to TRBJ2-7; 8 bases agree with TRBD2. The CDR3 consists of 16 residues. From germline, CDR1 is KGHSH and CDR2 LQKENI. V dropped 2 bases and J dropped 3; count of bases not matched to a gene: 9. CDR3 sequence: CASSPGIPGLDYEQYF. CDR3 in DNA: TGTGCCAGCTCACCAGGTATACCGGGACTAGACTACGAGCAGTACTTC.